Following are 23 T cell receptor beta chains from one sample sequenced in a study of shared clonotypes between healthy human individuals. This table comes from immunoSEQ multiplex PCR, and its TCRdb copy is limited to in-frame clones, with some not included. The sample yields around 550,000 clones, around 95% seen once. CD45RO-negative, CCR7-positively selected cells formed the naive CD8 fraction, excluding terminally differentiated effector memory CD45RA+ cells. Sequencing was performed on naive CD8+ T cells sorted from blood. All receptors come from a woman aged 30 to 39 in good health.

The chain couples TRBV28 to TRBJ2-7, with 11 bases that match TRBD2. Trimming at V came to 6 bases and at J to 2 bases, leaving 6 bases not matched to a gene. The CDR3 has 15 amino acids. The germline V gene has CDR1 MDHEN and CDR2 SYDVKM. CDR3 DNA: TGTGCCAGCAGCCTCGCTAGCGGGAGGCCCTACGAGCAGTACTTC. Its translation: CASSLASGRPYEQYF.

The V and J genes are TRBV5-6 and TRBJ2-7, with a weak D call TRBD1 (6 bases). The germline CDR1 and CDR2 sequences are SGHDT and YYEEEE. V was trimmed by 5 bases and J by 5 bases, leaving 11 bases between them. This CDR3 contains 12 residues. CDR3 DNA sequence: TGTGCCAGCAGTACAGGGCACCACGAGCAGTACTTC. Its translation is CASSTGHHEQYF.

V usage is TRBV28 and J usage is TRBJ2-1; 10 bases are a match to TRBD2. This CDR3 contains 14 residues. The germline gives CDR1 MDHEN, CDR2 SYDVKM. Trimming at V came to 5 bases and at J to 6 bases, leaving 4 bases not matched to a gene. Here the CDR3 DNA reads TGTGCCAGCAGTCCCCTAGCGGGAGCCAATGAGCAGTTCTTC. As protein: CASSPLAGANEQFF.

The chain carries TRBV4-1 and TRBJ1-1; no clear D. This CDR3 has 13 amino acids. V gave up 5 bases and J gave up 2 bases, with 9 bases separating them. Germline values: CDR1 MGHRA, CDR2 YSYEKL. The DNA for the CDR3 is TGCGCCAGCAGCTATACACAAAACACTGAAGCTTTCTTT. Its translation: CASSYTQNTEAFF.

The chain is built from TRBV13 and TRBJ2-7; 9 nucleotides agree with TRBD2. V gave up 2 bases and J gave up 4 bases; unmatched junction bases: 6. CDR3 length: 15 residues. CDR1 and CDR2 (germline): PRHDT, FYEKMQ (reference sequence). CDR3 loop: CASSLISGSSYEQYF. In DNA, the CDR3 is TGTGCCAGCAGCTTAATTAGCGGGAGTAGTTACGAGCAGTACTTC.

The rearrangement links TRBV13 to TRBJ2-3; 11 bases match TRBD2. V was clipped by 3 bases and J by 0 bases; unmatched bases: 2. Germline lookup yields CDR1 PRHDT and CDR2 FYEKMQ (reference sequence). The CDR3 runs 16 residues. The CDR3 region has the DNA TGTGCCAGCAGCTTTGCTAGCGGGGGGAGCACAGATACGCAGTATTTT. Translating gives CASSFASGGSTDTQYF.

This chain links TRBV6-5 with TRBJ2-1; the match to TRBD1 covers 7 bases. The J segment lost 7 bases and the V segment lost 5 bases, leaving 5 bases of the junction unmatched. Germline CDR1 reads MNHEY; CDR2 reads SVGAGI. There are 13 residues in the CDR3. The DNA for the CDR3 is TGTGCCAGCAGTCCGACAGGGAAGAATGAGCAGTTCTTC. Translation gives CASSPTGKNEQFF.

J is TRBJ1-2 and V is TRBV4-1, with 9 bases that match TRBD1. V shed 4 bases and J 8 bases; nucleotides not matched to a gene: 5. The germline V gene has CDR1 MGHRA and CDR2 YSYEKL. The CDR3 extends over 13 amino acids. The CDR3 coding sequence is TGCGCCAGCAGCCGAGGGACAGGGCAGGGCTACACCTTC. It yields the protein CASSRGTGQGYTF.

This chain uses TRBV6-1 with TRBJ1-5, with 7 positions matching TRBD1. Trimming cost V 4 bases and J 3 bases; bases outside gene matches: 9. CDR3 size: 16 residues. CDR1 MNHNS and CDR2 SASEGT come from the germline V gene. The CDR3 sequence is CASSGKRQGHNQPQHF. In DNA form, the CDR3 reads TGTGCCAGCAGTGGAAAGAGACAGGGCCACAATCAGCCCCAGCATTTT.

The V call is TRBV6-1, the J call TRBJ2-7; D gene uncertain. This CDR3 region has 14 residues. Trimming cost V 8 bases and J 3 bases, with 17 bases left between them. CDR1 is MNHNS, CDR2 SASEGT, per germline. The CDR3 nucleotides are TGTGCCAGCCGCTCCGGGTTACCCATCTACGAGCAGTACTTC. Its translation: CASRSGLPIYEQYF.

The chain links TRBV27 to TRBJ2-5; D is possibly TRBD1 (5 bases). Germline values: CDR1 MNHEY, CDR2 SMNVEV (reference sequence). The CDR3 length is 14 residues. The V end was cut by 7 bases, the J end by 2 bases, with 14 bases between. The CDR3 region has the DNA TGTGCCAGCAAACGCGAGGACACTCAAGAGACCCAGTACTTC. Translated: CASKREDTQETQYF.

V usage is TRBV28 and J usage is TRBJ2-1, with D unresolved. There are 15 residues in the CDR3. V was trimmed by 3 bases and J by 3 bases, leaving 12 bases between them. The germline V gene encodes CDR1 MDHEN and CDR2 SYDVKM. The CDR3, as DNA: TGTGCCAGCAGTTTGGAAGATCGAGGCTACAATGAGCAGTTCTTC. The encoded protein is CASSLEDRGYNEQFF.

CDR3 nucleotides: TGTGCCAGCAGCTTGGGGGCGAGGGATGGGACTGAAGCTTTCTTT. It codes for CASSLGARDGTEAFF. This chain connects TRBV5-4 to TRBJ1-1, with D uncertain. The CDR3 loop spans 15 amino acids. V was shortened by 0 bases and J by 5 bases, with 14 bases between the two germline ends. CDR1 is SGHNT and CDR2 is YYREEE in the germline V gene (reference sequence).

The chain has TRBV18 and TRBJ2-1; 8 nucleotides line up with TRBD2. The CDR3 spans 14 residues. The V gene end was trimmed by 0 bases and the J gene end by 6 bases; junction bases not matched to a gene: 1. Germline V gives CDR1 KGHSH, CDR2 LQKENI. The CDR3 bases are TGTGCCAGCTCACCACCGGGACTAGTCAATGAGCAGTTCTTC. Residues: CASSPPGLVNEQFF.

This clone appeared a single time. This chain joins TRBV7-9 and TRBJ2-1, with 9 nucleotides matching TRBD2. This CDR3 has 15 amino acids. The V segment lost 5 bases and the J segment 7 bases; nucleotides outside the gene matches: 9. Germline V gives CDR1 SEHNR, CDR2 FQNEAQ (reference sequence). CDR3 sequence: CASSGSGSVLNEQFF. The CDR3 DNA is TGTGCCAGCAGCGGTAGCGGGAGCGTCCTAAATGAGCAGTTCTTC.

The V and J genes are TRBV5-6 and TRBJ1-2, with D perhaps TRBD1 (5 bases). The CDR3 is 14 residues long. Trimming cost V 1 base and J 4 bases, with 11 bases left between them. CDR1 SGHDT and CDR2 YYEEEE come from the germline V gene. CDR3 nucleotides: TGTGCCAGCAGCTTGTGGCAGGGCACCTATGGCTACACCTTC. Translation: CASSLWQGTYGYTF.

The gene calls are TRBV27 and TRBJ2-7, with 7 bases that match TRBD1. Germline CDR1 and CDR2: MNHEY and SMNVEV (reference sequence). The CDR3 length is 14 residues. Trimming cost V 6 bases and J 7 bases; bases outside gene matches: 12. CDR3 loop: CASSHGDSFGEQYF. In DNA, the CDR3 is TGTGCCAGCAGCCACGGGGACAGTTTTGGGGAGCAGTACTTC.

The J gene is TRBJ1-5, the V gene TRBV6-1; D may be TRBD1 (5 bases). Per the germline V gene, CDR1 is MNHNS and CDR2 is SASEGT. V lost 9 bases and J lost 2, with 14 bases in between. The CDR3 is 14 amino acids. The CDR3 region is CASEWGEGNQPQHF. Here the CDR3 DNA reads TGTGCCAGTGAATGGGGGGAGGGCAATCAGCCCCAGCATTTT.

The CDR3 nucleotides are TGCGCCAGCAGCTGGAGGACAGGGGGATTGACCTACGAGCAGTACTTC. Translated: CASSWRTGGLTYEQYF. The J gene is TRBJ2-7, the V gene TRBV5-1, with TRBD1 identical over 10 bases. This CDR3 is 16 amino acids long. The ends lost 3 bases at V and 2 bases at J; junction bases unmatched: 8. Germline V gene data show CDR1 as SGHRS and CDR2 as YFSETQ.

The V gene is TRBV19, the J gene TRBJ2-5, with 8 bases lining up with TRBD2. The assigned J gene may be wrong: the sequence end matches TRBJ2-7 better. CDR3 length: 15 amino acids. Per the germline V gene, CDR1 is LNHDA and CDR2 is SQIVND (reference sequence). The CDR3 here is CASSIESGRSYEQYF. The CDR3 region has the DNA TGTGCCAGTAGTATTGAGAGCGGGAGATCCTACGAGCAGTACTTC.

The genes are TRBV2 and TRBJ2-7; possible D gene TRBD2, 6 bases. CDR1 and CDR2 from the germline V gene are SNHLY and FYNNEI. The CDR3 runs 13 residues. V was cut by 6 bases and J by 5 bases, with 14 bases left in between. For the CDR3, the DNA is TGTGCCAGCAGGACCCCGGGAGTCCACGAGCAGTACTTC. This gives the protein CASRTPGVHEQYF.

CDR3 loop: CASSHGDRLYEQYF. The CDR3 DNA sequence: TGCGCCAGCAGCCATGGAGACAGGCTCTACGAGCAGTACTTC. The chain uses TRBV4-1 and TRBJ2-7; a possible D gene is TRBD1 (6 bases). This CDR3 is 14 amino acids long. Germline assignment: CDR1 MGHRA and CDR2 YSYEKL. The germline V and J ends were trimmed by 3 bases and 3 bases, with 12 bases remaining between them.

This clone was observed once. The chain recombines TRBV19 with TRBJ2-5; D gene ambiguous. The DNA end is more similar to TRBJ2-7, so the J call may be wrong. CDR3 length equals 13 residues. Germline lookup yields CDR1 LNHDA and CDR2 SQIVND (reference sequence). CDR3 amino acids: CASSLGLFNEQYF. The CDR3 region has the DNA TGTGCCAGTAGTCTAGGCCTCTTCAACGAGCAGTACTTC.